This TCR beta chain derives from a study of T cells in Graves' hyperthyroidism and ophthalmopathy. Whole-study context: Initial diagnosis, before any treatment, was when peripheral blood was collected.

Findings of the study overall: Blood also carried most thyroid clonotypes expanded above 0.001.

Germline lookup yields CDR1 SGHTA and CDR2 FQGNSA. The CDR3 has 16 residues. V was pared by 5 bases and J by 3 bases, with 10 bases of the junction left unmatched. Amplification yielded TCR beta CDR3 regions, with RNA transcripts as the source. The HTBI primer set was used in a first-round RT-PCR of the TCR CDR3. TCRdb re-derived calls from the multiplex PCR reads in MiXCR, one entry per CDR3 protein. The sample has about 640,000 distinct CDR3 sequences, 14% seen once; the top ten hold under 15%. Active moderate-to-severe ophthalmopathy, Clinical Activity Score at least 3, NOSPECS at least 4, under 3 months' duration. Reasons for excluding patients were uncontrolled infection, other autoimmune disease, pregnancy or lactation. Note on this clonotype: Its antigen is not identified.

Source material: blood. The V and J genes are TRBV7-2 and TRBJ1-1; 9 bases fit TRBD1. This sequence was found in a woman aged 50 to 60 with Graves' ophthalmopathy. The CDR3: CASSLSPGQGYTEAFF. The CDR3 region has the DNA TGTGCCAGCAGCCTCAGTCCGGGACAGGGTTACACTGAAGCTTTCTTT.